The 28 T cell receptor beta chains reported below all come from one sample, sequenced in a study of OX40 agonist ivuxolimab in advanced cancers. To prepare the library, the immunoSEQ multiplex PCR assay was applied. TCRdb's version of the immuneACCESS table is confined to in-frame rearrangements and falls short of the full clone set. An unresolved V gene accounts for under half of the shortfall where checked; the remainder is of unknown origin. Recorded for this sample are roughly 100,000 clones; roughly nine tenths of them occurred a single time. The top ten hold approximately 0.52% of the sample. Sequencing was performed on CD4+ or CD8+ T cells sorted from blood, taken in a trial of the OX40 agonist ivuxolimab. These receptors all come from an adult with an advanced solid tumor such as melanoma, head and neck, liver or kidney cancer.

The chain joins TRBV6-1 to TRBJ1-2, with D tentatively TRBD1 (5 bases). Per germline, CDR1 MNHNS and CDR2 SASEGT. Trimming pared 6 bases from V and 1 base from J, leaving 15 bases between. This CDR3 region has 15 residues. Here the CDR3 DNA reads TGTGCCAGCAGCCAAAACGTGGGGGGTAACTATGGCTACACCTTC. Its translation: CASSQNVGGNYGYTF.

The chain carries TRBV2 and TRBJ2-7; 8 bases are shared with TRBD1. The CDR3 sequence is 14 residues long. The J segment lost 5 bases and the V segment lost 6 bases, leaving 9 bases of the junction unmatched. Germline V gene lookup returns CDR1 SNHLY and CDR2 FYNNEI. Here the CDR3 DNA reads TGTGCCAGCAGGGACCGGACAGGGATTAACGAGCAGTACTTC. Protein: CASRDRTGINEQYF.

V usage is TRBV2 and J usage is TRBJ2-5, with 7 bases identical to TRBD2. The CDR3 sequence is 15 residues long. J was trimmed by 1 base and V by 7 bases; bases with no gene match: 9. From germline, CDR1 is SNHLY and CDR2 FYNNEI. CDR3 nucleotide sequence: TGTGCCAGCACACGGGCTGGGGGGGTCCAAGAGACCCAGTACTTC. Translated, it gives CASTRAGGVQETQYF.

The J gene is TRBJ2-7, the V gene TRBV19; either TRBD1 or TRBD2 may fit D (5 bases each). Trimming shortened V by 4 bases and J by 5 bases, and 15 bases separated the two germline ends. The germline gives CDR1 LNHDA, CDR2 SQIVND (reference sequence). The CDR3 has 14 residues. CDR3 nucleotide sequence: TGTGCCAGTAGTACCGGGGCGCGGGCGAACGAGCAGTACTTC. Residues: CASSTGARANEQYF.

V usage is TRBV2 and J usage is TRBJ2-7, with TRBD2 identical over 10 bases. V was pared by 6 bases and J by 2 bases, with 7 bases of the junction left unmatched. CDR1 SNHLY and CDR2 FYNNEI come from the germline V gene. The CDR3 length is 15 residues. The CDR3 loop reads CASRLAGGLAYEQYF. CDR3 nucleotides: TGTGCCAGCAGATTAGCGGGGGGCCTAGCCTACGAGCAGTACTTC.

V gene TRBV19 combines with J gene TRBJ1-5; D might be TRBD1 (5 bases). The length of the CDR3 is 13 residues. V shed 10 bases and J shed 1 base, with 11 bases lying between them. Germline CDR1 reads LNHDA; CDR2 reads SQIVND (reference sequence). For the CDR3, the DNA is TGTGCCACGGGGGGTAGGAGCAATCAGCCCCAGCATTTT. Protein: CATGGRSNQPQHF.

This clone was counted many times. This sequence joins TRBV29-1 and TRBJ2-7; the D is unclear. Germline values: CDR1 SQVTM, CDR2 ANQGSEA. Trimming stripped 4 bases from V and 2 bases from J, with 9 bases between. The CDR3 is made up of 12 amino acids. The CDR3 protein is CSVVMSTYEQYF. The CDR3 nucleotides are TGCAGCGTTGTGATGAGTACCTACGAGCAGTACTTC.

The rearrangement joins TRBV6-5 to TRBJ2-1; 9 bases match TRBD2. V lost 2 bases, J lost 8 bases, and 7 bases stayed unmatched. Germline CDR1 is MNHEY and CDR2 is SVGAGI. The CDR3 extends over 15 amino acids. CDR3 nucleotides: TGTGCCAGCAGTTACGGCGGGGGGGCCTGGGATGAGCAGTTCTTC. Its protein product is CASSYGGGAWDEQFF.

The rearrangement uses TRBV6-5 and TRBJ1-6; D may be TRBD1 (5 bases). The CDR3 length is 13 residues. Trimming removed 7 bases at V and 6 bases at J, with 10 bases between. The V gene's germline CDR1 is MNHEY and CDR2 SVGAGI. DNA of the CDR3: TGTGCCAGCAATAGGGACTTTAATTCACCCCTCCACTTT. It codes for CASNRDFNSPLHF.

The CDR3 DNA reads as TGTGCCAGCAGTACACCTGGGACCAGCTACGAGCAGTACTTC. This sequence encodes CASSTPGTSYEQYF. The chain couples TRBV28 to TRBJ2-7; perhaps D is TRBD1 or TRBD2 (5 bases each). With 5 bases removed from V and 3 bases from J, the gap between germline ends came to 14 bases. The germline gives CDR1 MDHEN, CDR2 SYDVKM. This CDR3 spans 14 amino acids.

This clone was seen just once. The chain uses TRBV11-3 and TRBJ2-1; TRBD2 matches at 8 bases. Germline CDR1 SGHNT, CDR2 YENEEA. This CDR3 has 15 amino acids. Trimming at V came to 2 bases and at J to 2 bases, leaving 2 bases not matched to a gene. CDR3 residues: CASSLTGGPYNEQFF. The DNA for the CDR3 is TGTGCCAGCAGCTTAACGGGGGGGCCCTACAATGAGCAGTTCTTC.

The chain recombines TRBV5-1 with TRBJ1-1, with D possibly being TRBD1 (5 bases). CDR1 is SGHRS, CDR2 YFSETQ, per germline. The germline V and J ends were trimmed by 6 bases and 2 bases, with 14 bases remaining between them. CDR3 length: 14 amino acids. The CDR3 sequence is CASTPQGVNTEAFF. The CDR3 region has the DNA TGCGCCAGCACCCCACAAGGGGTAAACACTGAAGCTTTCTTT.

The V call is TRBV7-2, the J call TRBJ2-7; D might be TRBD2 (7 bases). This CDR3 has 14 amino acids. V lost 5 bases and J 4 bases, leaving 15 bases between the germline ends. Germline V gene sequence: CDR1 SGHTA, CDR2 FQGNSA. The CDR3 sequence is CASSIRGAGYEQYF. CDR3 bases: TGTGCCAGCAGCATACGGGGGGCTGGTTACGAGCAGTACTTC.

This chain joins TRBV19 and TRBJ2-7, with a possible D match to TRBD2 (6 bases). Germline CDR1 is LNHDA and CDR2 is SQIVND (reference sequence). V gave up 5 bases and J gave up 1 base, with 15 bases separating them. The CDR3 has 15 amino acids. The CDR3 sequence is CASSAQEGSSYEQYF. As DNA, the CDR3 is TGTGCCAGTAGTGCCCAGGAGGGGTCGTCCTACGAGCAGTACTTC.

This chain uses TRBV27 with TRBJ1-5, with D tentatively TRBD1 (6 bases). The germline CDR1 and CDR2 sequences are MNHEY and SMNVEV (reference sequence). This CDR3 is built from 16 residues. V lost 5 bases and J 0 bases, leaving 14 bases between the germline ends. The CDR3 DNA is TGTGCCAGCAGTCCACCGGGACACCTTAGCAATCAGCCCCAGCATTTT. This sequence encodes CASSPPGHLSNQPQHF.

CDR3 region: CASSFLTGVSGNTIYF. DNA for the CDR3: TGTGCCAGCAGCTTCCTAACAGGAGTCTCTGGAAACACCATATATTTT. The V and J genes are TRBV7-9 and TRBJ1-3, with D perhaps matching TRBD1 (5 bases). This CDR3 is 16 amino acids long. Germline CDR1 and CDR2: SEHNR and FQNEAQ (reference sequence). Between the trimmed V and J ends, which lost 3 bases and 0 bases, there was a span of 12 bases.

The chain is built from TRBV28 and TRBJ1-2; TRBD1 matches 7 bases. Germline assignment: CDR1 MDHEN and CDR2 SYDVKM. Germline trimming cut 7 bases from V and 2 bases from J; bases unmatched to any gene: 1. This CDR3 comprises 12 residues. The CDR3 DNA follows: TGTGCCAGCATGGACAGGAACTATGGCTACACCTTC. Translated: CASMDRNYGYTF.

This sequence joins TRBV7-2 and TRBJ1-5, with D uncertain. The length of the CDR3 is 15 residues. Germline CDR1 and CDR2: SGHTA and FQGNSA. V was cut by 6 bases and J by 3 bases, with 15 bases left in between. The CDR3: CASSLTGVHNQPQHF. Written as DNA, the CDR3 is TGTGCCAGCAGTCTCACCGGGGTCCACAATCAGCCCCAGCATTTT.

This clone was found once. The J gene is TRBJ2-1, the V gene TRBV2, with TRBD1 matching over 8 bases. The CDR3 loop spans 14 amino acids. Germline V lookup: CDR1 SNHLY, CDR2 FYNNEI. V lost 11 bases, J lost 6 bases, and 12 bases stayed unmatched. The CDR3 here is CAVTGTGRTNEQFF. The CDR3 DNA follows: TGTGCCGTGACCGGGACAGGTCGTACCAATGAGCAGTTCTTC.

This clone was observed a few times. The J gene is TRBJ2-3, the V gene TRBV7-2, with D uncertain. The CDR3 totals 13 residues. The V end lost 3 bases, the J end lost 1 base, and 5 bases lay between the germline ends. CDR1 SGHTA and CDR2 FQGNSA come from the germline V gene. The DNA of the CDR3 is TGTGCCAGCAGCTTCTACGGCACAGATACGCAGTATTTT. Protein product: CASSFYGTDTQYF.

The CDR3 here is CASSLPGGRETQYF. The CDR3 DNA follows: TGTGCCAGCAGTTTACCGGGGGGGCGAGAGACCCAGTACTTC. The chain has TRBV28 and TRBJ2-5; the match to TRBD2 covers 8 bases. This CDR3 is built from 14 residues. The germline V gene has CDR1 MDHEN and CDR2 SYDVKM. The V segment lost 2 bases and the J segment 4 bases; nucleotides outside the gene matches: 3.

The CDR3 coding sequence is TGTGCCAGCAGCTTGGATGGGGGGGGCTTCGGACAGCCCCAGCATTTT. Its translation is CASSLDGGGFGQPQHF. V gene TRBV5-6 combines with J gene TRBJ1-5; possibly TRBD1 for D (6 bases). V lost 0 bases to trimming and J lost 7 bases, with 17 bases between them. The CDR3 runs 16 residues. Germline CDR1 is SGHDT and CDR2 is YYEEEE.

The chain employs TRBV7-2 and TRBJ1-6; D gene unclear. This CDR3 contains 15 residues. V was pared by 5 bases and J by 9 bases, with 17 bases between. The V gene's germline CDR1 is SGHTA and CDR2 FQGNSA. In DNA form, the CDR3 reads TGTGCCAGCAGCCAGGCGGCGGTGGTGAGTTCACCCCTCCACTTT. This gives the protein CASSQAAVVSSPLHF.

In DNA, the CDR3 is TGTGCCAGCAAGTCCGGGGGCCTCAATGAGCAGTTCTTC. Its protein is CASKSGGLNEQFF. The chain is built from TRBV6-1 and TRBJ2-1; D possibly matches TRBD1 or TRBD2 (6 bases each). Trimming stripped 7 bases from V and 6 bases from J, with 13 bases between. Germline CDR1 and CDR2: MNHNS and SASEGT. The CDR3 is 13 amino acids.

V is TRBV7-9 and J is TRBJ2-5; 13 bases agree with TRBD2. Germline loops: CDR1 SEHNR, CDR2 FQNEAQ (reference sequence). The ends lost 5 bases at V and 2 bases at J; junction bases unmatched: 5. The CDR3 has 16 amino acids. The CDR3 is CASSPGLAGPQETQYF. The CDR3 DNA sequence: TGTGCCAGCAGCCCGGGACTAGCGGGGCCTCAAGAGACCCAGTACTTC.

The chain has TRBV5-5 and TRBJ1-4, with 7 bases lining up with TRBD1. Losses at the gene ends were 6 bases for V and 7 bases for J; bases not matched to a gene: 15. The CDR3 spans 16 residues. Germline assignment: CDR1 SGHKS and CDR2 YYEKEE (reference sequence). The DNA for the CDR3 is TGTGCCAGCAACACGATTACAGGGGCCCCTGCTGAAAAACTGTTTTTT. Protein product: CASNTITGAPAEKLFF.

This chain links TRBV5-1 with TRBJ2-5; TRBD2 aligns across 12 bases. The V and J ends lost 4 bases and 4 bases, in that order; junction bases with no gene match: 5. This CDR3 is 15 amino acids long. CDR1 is SGHRS, CDR2 YFSETQ, per germline. CDR3 nucleotides: TGCGCCAGCAGCAGGACTAGCGGGGTCTTAGAGACCCAGTACTTC. This encodes CASSRTSGVLETQYF.

The chain joins TRBV6-5 to TRBJ2-7, with 7 bases fitting TRBD1. CDR1 is MNHEY and CDR2 is SVGAGI in the germline V gene. The CDR3 covers 15 residues. The ends lost 1 base at V and 5 bases at J; junction bases unmatched: 8. CDR3 DNA: TGTGCCAGCAGTTACTGGAACAGGGGTATGAACGAGCAGTACTTC. As protein: CASSYWNRGMNEQYF.